This entry is about one T cell receptor (beta chain). The CDR3 length is 15 residues. Germline V lookup: CDR1 LNHDA, CDR2 SQIVND (reference sequence). Trimming removed 5 bases from V and 4 bases from J; junction bases left unmatched: 8. As handled by the study authors: Reference gene primer amplification gave estimated nucleated cell counts. Clones were read by immunoSEQ multiplex PCR, and TCRdb kept only the in-frame ones, dropping some. The V and J calls and the clone size are those of that table, but D and trimming were determined from the DNA. The table has around 94,000 clones, around four fifths seen once. These data come from a study of blood T cell repertoires in COVID-19. About the study: Sites across the United States, Italy and Spain contributed samples from acute and convalescent COVID-19.

This chain links TRBV19 with TRBJ2-1; TRBD1 matches 7 bases. The sequence was obtained from a man between 50 and 59 years old with acute or convalescent COVID-19. Source material: peripheral blood. In nucleotides, the CDR3 is TGTGCCAGTAGTCAGAACGAGGGGGCTTACAATGAGCAGTTCTTC. It encodes CASSQNEGAYNEQFF.